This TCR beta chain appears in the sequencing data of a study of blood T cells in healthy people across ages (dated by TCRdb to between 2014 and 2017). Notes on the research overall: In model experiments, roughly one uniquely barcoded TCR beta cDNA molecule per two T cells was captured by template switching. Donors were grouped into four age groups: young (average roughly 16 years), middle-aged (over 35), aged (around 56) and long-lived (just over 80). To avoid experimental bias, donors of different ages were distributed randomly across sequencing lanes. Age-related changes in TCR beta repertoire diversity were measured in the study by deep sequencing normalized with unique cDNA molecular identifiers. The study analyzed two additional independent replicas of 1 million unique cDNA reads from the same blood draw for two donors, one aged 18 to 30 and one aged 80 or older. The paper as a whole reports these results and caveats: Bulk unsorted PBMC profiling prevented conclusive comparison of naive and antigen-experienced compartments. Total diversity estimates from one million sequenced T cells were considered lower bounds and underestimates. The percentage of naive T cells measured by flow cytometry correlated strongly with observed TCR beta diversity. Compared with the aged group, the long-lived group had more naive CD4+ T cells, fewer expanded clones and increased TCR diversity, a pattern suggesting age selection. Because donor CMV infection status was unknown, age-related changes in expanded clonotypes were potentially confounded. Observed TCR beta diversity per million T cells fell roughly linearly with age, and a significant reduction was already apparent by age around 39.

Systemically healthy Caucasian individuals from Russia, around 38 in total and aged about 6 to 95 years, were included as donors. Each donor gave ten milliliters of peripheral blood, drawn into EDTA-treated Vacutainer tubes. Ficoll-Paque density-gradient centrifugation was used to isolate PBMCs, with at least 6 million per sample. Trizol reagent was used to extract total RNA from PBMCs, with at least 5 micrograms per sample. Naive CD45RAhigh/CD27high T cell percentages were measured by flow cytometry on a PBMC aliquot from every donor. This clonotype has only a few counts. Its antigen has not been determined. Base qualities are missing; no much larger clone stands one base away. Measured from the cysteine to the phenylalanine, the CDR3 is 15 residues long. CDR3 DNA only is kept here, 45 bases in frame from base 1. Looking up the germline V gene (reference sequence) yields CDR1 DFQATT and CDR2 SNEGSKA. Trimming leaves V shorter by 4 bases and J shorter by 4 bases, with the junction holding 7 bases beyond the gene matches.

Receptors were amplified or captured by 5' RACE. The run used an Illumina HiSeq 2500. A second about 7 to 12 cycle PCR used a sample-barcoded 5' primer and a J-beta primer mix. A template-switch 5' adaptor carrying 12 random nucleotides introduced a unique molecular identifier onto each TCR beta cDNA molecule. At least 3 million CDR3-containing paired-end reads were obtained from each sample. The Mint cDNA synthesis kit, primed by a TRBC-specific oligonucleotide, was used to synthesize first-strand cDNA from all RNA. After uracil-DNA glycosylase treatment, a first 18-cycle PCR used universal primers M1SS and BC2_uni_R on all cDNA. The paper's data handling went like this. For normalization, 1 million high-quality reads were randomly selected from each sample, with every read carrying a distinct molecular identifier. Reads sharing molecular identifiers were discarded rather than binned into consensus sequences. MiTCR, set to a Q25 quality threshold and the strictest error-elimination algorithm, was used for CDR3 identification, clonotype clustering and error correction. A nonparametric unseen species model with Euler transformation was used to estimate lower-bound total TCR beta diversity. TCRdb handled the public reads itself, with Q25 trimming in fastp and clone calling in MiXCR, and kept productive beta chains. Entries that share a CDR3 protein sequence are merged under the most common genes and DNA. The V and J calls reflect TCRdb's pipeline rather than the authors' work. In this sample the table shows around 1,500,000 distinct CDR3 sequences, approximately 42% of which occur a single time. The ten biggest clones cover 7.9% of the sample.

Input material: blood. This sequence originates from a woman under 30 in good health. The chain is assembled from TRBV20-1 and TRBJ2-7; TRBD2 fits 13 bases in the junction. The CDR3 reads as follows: CSATPGLAGSYEQYF. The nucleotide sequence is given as TGCAGTGCTACCCCGGGACTAGCGGGATCTTACGAGCAGTACTTC.